Listed below are T cell receptor beta chains from one sample, sequenced in a study of cytomegalovirus exposure and HLA in healthy donors. Assay used: immunoSEQ multiplex PCR; TCRdb lists only in-frame clones, some missing. This repertoire comprises roughly 120,000 clones; its ten largest clones make up less than 3.5%. The sequenced material came from PBMCs. Source of these receptors: a man in his thirties or forties in good health and CMV-seronegative. The CDR3 runs from the conserved cysteine through the conserved F or W. A D gene is named only where the DNA matches it firmly.

TRBV15	TRBJ1-1	NA	CATSRDRVSEAFF	TGTGCCACCAGCAGAGACAGGGTCTCTGAAGCTTTCTTT
TRBV28	TRBJ2-1	NA	CASSHNVEMNEQFF	TGTGCCAGCAGTCACAACGTTGAAATGAATGAGCAGTTCTTC
TRBV30	TRBJ2-3	NA	CAWKTADTQYF	TGTGCCTGGAAGACTGCTGATACGCAGTATTTT
TRBV11-2	TRBJ2-4	NA	CASSSLVEWGRKRNIQYF	TGTGCCAGCAGCTCCTTAGTTGAATGGGGCAGGAAGAGAAACATTCAGTACTTC
TRBV7-9	TRBJ2-5	TRBD1	CASSSLQPAGTGGVETQYF	TGTGCCAGCAGCTCACTCCAACCAGCAGGGACAGGGGGCGTAGAGACCCAGTACTTC
TRBV7-9	TRBJ1-5	TRBD1	CASSPIPGQGEVSNQPQHF	TGTGCCAGCAGCCCAATCCCGGGACAGGGGGAAGTGAGCAATCAGCCCCAGCATTTT
TRBV7-9	TRBJ2-7	TRBD1	CASSRQGAMNPYEQYF	TGTGCCAGCAGCAGACAGGGGGCAATGAATCCCTACGAGCAGTACTTC
TRBV6-1	TRBJ1-2	NA	CASEAAGFNYGYTF	TGTGCCAGCGAGGCCGCCGGTTTTAACTATGGCTACACCTTC
TRBV28	TRBJ1-5	TRBD1	CASSLRGLPQHF	TGTGCCAGCAGTTTGAGGGGGCTGCCCCAGCATTTT
TRBV7-8	TRBJ2-7	TRBD2	CASSSGTSGFLYEQYF	TGTGCCAGCAGCTCCGGGACTAGCGGATTCCTCTACGAGCAGTACTTC
TRBV2	TRBJ2-4	NA	CAMKLRVGRDIQYF	TGTGCCATGAAGCTGAGAGTGGGTCGGGACATTCAGTACTTC
TRBV2	TRBJ2-3	TRBD2	CASTQMGGTGADTQYF	TGTGCCAGCACCCAAATGGGGGGGACTGGGGCAGATACGCAGTATTTT
TRBV28	TRBJ1-5	NA	CASSSSPDSYSNQPQHF	TGTGCCAGCAGTTCCTCACCGGACAGCTATAGCAATCAGCCCCAGCATTTT
TRBV27	TRBJ2-3	NA	CATRPWASEGRLDTQYF	TGTGCCACCCGTCCGTGGGCTAGTGAGGGAAGATTGGATACGCAGTATTTT
TRBV5-6	TRBJ2-7	NA	CASSRSDYEQYF	TGTGCCAGCAGTAGGAGCGACTACGAGCAGTACTTC
TRBV19	TRBJ1-2	TRBD1	CASSLRQEGAYGYTF	TGTGCCAGTAGTCTTCGGCAGGAGGGGGCCTATGGCTACACCTTC
TRBV28	TRBJ1-5	NA	CASSLNPLGVDSQPQHF	TGTGCCAGCAGTTTAAACCCCCTAGGGGTCGATAGTCAGCCCCAGCATTTT
TRBV27	TRBJ2-7	NA	CASSRAGSYEQYF	TGTGCCAGCAGTAGAGCTGGCTCCTACGAGCAGTACTTC
TRBV15	TRBJ2-1	TRBD2	CATSRERAGLRDNEQFF	TGTGCCACCAGCAGAGAGCGAGCGGGGCTCAGGGACAATGAGCAGTTCTTC
TRBV7-9	TRBJ1-1	NA	CASSFDSRGAADTEAFF	TGTGCCAGCAGCTTCGACTCAAGGGGCGCGGCGGACACTGAAGCTTTCTTT
TRBV29-1	TRBJ2-1	TRBD2	CSVGSGLAGNEQFF	TGCAGCGTTGGGTCGGGACTAGCGGGAAATGAGCAGTTCTTC
TRBV6-5	TRBJ1-2	TRBD1	CASRHGTGIYGYTF	TGTGCCAGCAGGCACGGGACAGGAATCTATGGCTACACCTTC
TRBV5-1	TRBJ2-5	TRBD1	CASSWGQRQETQYF	TGCGCCAGCAGCTGGGGACAGCGGCAAGAGACCCAGTACTTC
TRBV6-5	TRBJ1-1	NA	CASSWEGTEAFF	TGTGCCAGCAGTTGGGAGGGGACTGAAGCTTTCTTT
TRBV4-1	TRBJ2-2	TRBD2	CASSQDRLAGGTGELFF	TGCGCCAGCAGCCAAGATAGACTAGCGGGGGGCACCGGGGAGCTGTTTTTT